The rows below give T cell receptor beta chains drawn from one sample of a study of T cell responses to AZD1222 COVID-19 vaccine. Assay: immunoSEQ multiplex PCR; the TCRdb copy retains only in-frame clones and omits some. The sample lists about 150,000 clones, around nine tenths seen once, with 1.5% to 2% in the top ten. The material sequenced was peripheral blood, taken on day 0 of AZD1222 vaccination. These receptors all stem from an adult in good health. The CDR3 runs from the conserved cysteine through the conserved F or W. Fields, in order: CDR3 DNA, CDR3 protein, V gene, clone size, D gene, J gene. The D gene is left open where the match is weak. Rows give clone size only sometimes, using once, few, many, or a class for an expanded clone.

CDR3nt: TGTGCCAGCAGTGCAAGGGCCGCCACCGGGGAGCTGTTTTTT
CDR3aa: CASSARAATGELFF
v_gene: TRBV5-4
abundance: -
d_gene: -
j_gene: TRBJ2-2

CDR3nt: TGTGCCATCAGTGAGTCCCCAGATACGCAGTATTTT
CDR3aa: CAISESPDTQYF
v_gene: TRBV10-3
abundance: -
d_gene: -
j_gene: TRBJ2-3

CDR3nt: TGTGCCTGTTTCGGGCAGGGGGCATACGAGCAGTACTTC
CDR3aa: CACFGQGAYEQYF
v_gene: TRBV30
abundance: -
d_gene: TRBD1
j_gene: TRBJ2-7

CDR3nt: TGTGCCAGCAGCCGGGCTAGCAGCAACTACGAGCAGTACTTC
CDR3aa: CASSRASSNYEQYF
v_gene: TRBV3-1/TRBV3-2
abundance: few
d_gene: -
j_gene: TRBJ2-7

CDR3nt: TGTGCCAGTAGTATGATTCCGGGACAGGGTAACTATGGCTACACCTTC
CDR3aa: CASSMIPGQGNYGYTF
v_gene: TRBV19
abundance: -
d_gene: TRBD1
j_gene: TRBJ1-2

CDR3nt: TGTGCCAGCAGCAGTCCGAGATCCACCGGGGAGCTGTTTTTT
CDR3aa: CASSSPRSTGELFF
v_gene: TRBV7-2
abundance: -
d_gene: -
j_gene: TRBJ2-2

CDR3nt: TGTGCCAGCAGTTTACGGACGGCGAACACTGAAGCTTTCTTT
CDR3aa: CASSLRTANTEAFF
v_gene: TRBV28
abundance: -
d_gene: -
j_gene: TRBJ1-1

CDR3nt: TGTGCCAGCAGCCCCTTGATGGGGGAGGGAACTGAAGCTTTCTTT
CDR3aa: CASSPLMGEGTEAFF
v_gene: TRBV11-1
abundance: -
d_gene: -
j_gene: TRBJ1-1

CDR3nt: TGCGCCAGCAGCTTGATGGCAGGTAAAACAGGCACTGAAGCTTTCTTT
CDR3aa: CASSLMAGKTGTEAFF
v_gene: TRBV5-1
abundance: -
d_gene: -
j_gene: TRBJ1-1

CDR3nt: TGTGCCAGCAGCTTAGCGTCCAATCCTGGCTACACCTTC
CDR3aa: CASSLASNPGYTF
v_gene: TRBV7-9
abundance: -
d_gene: -
j_gene: TRBJ1-2

CDR3nt: TGTGCCAGCAGTGAAGCTGGGACAGGTTCTGGAAACACCATATATTTT
CDR3aa: CASSEAGTGSGNTIYF
v_gene: TRBV2
abundance: -
d_gene: TRBD1
j_gene: TRBJ1-3

CDR3nt: TGCAGTGCTAGTCAGGGGTCGGGTGAAAAACTGTTTTTT
CDR3aa: CSASQGSGEKLFF
v_gene: TRBV20-1
abundance: -
d_gene: -
j_gene: TRBJ1-4

CDR3nt: TGTGCCAGCAGCCCAGTACTAAACTATGGCTACACCTTC
CDR3aa: CASSPVLNYGYTF
v_gene: TRBV3-1/TRBV3-2
abundance: -
d_gene: -
j_gene: TRBJ1-2

CDR3nt: TGTGCCAGCAGCTGGCTGACAGGTCCGGACCTCTACGAGCAGTACTTC
CDR3aa: CASSWLTGPDLYEQYF
v_gene: TRBV13
abundance: -
d_gene: -
j_gene: TRBJ2-7

CDR3nt: TGTGCCGGGTTGGGGATCGGAAACTATGGCTACACCTTC
CDR3aa: CAGLGIGNYGYTF
v_gene: TRBV9
abundance: -
d_gene: -
j_gene: TRBJ1-2

CDR3nt: TGCGCCAGCAGCCAGAGTGGCGGAGGCAGCTCCTACAATGAGCAGTTCTTC
CDR3aa: CASSQSGGGSSYNEQFF
v_gene: TRBV4-1
abundance: -
d_gene: -
j_gene: TRBJ2-1

CDR3nt: TGTGCCAGCTCACCCGCCAACAATGAGCAGTTCTTC
CDR3aa: CASSPANNEQFF
v_gene: TRBV18
abundance: once
d_gene: -
j_gene: TRBJ2-1

CDR3nt: TGTGCCAGCAGCTTATTCCCCGAGCGGGGGCCTTCCTACAATGAGCAGTTCTTC
CDR3aa: CASSLFPERGPSYNEQFF
v_gene: TRBV11-2
abundance: once
d_gene: TRBD2
j_gene: TRBJ2-1

CDR3nt: TGCGCCAGCAGCTTGTCTGGTTCGCAGGGGCTCACTCTGGCCTACGAGCAGTACTTC
CDR3aa: CASSLSGSQGLTLAYEQYF
v_gene: TRBV5-1
abundance: -
d_gene: -
j_gene: TRBJ2-7

CDR3nt: TGTGCCAGCAGTTGGACAGGGGGCTCCTACAATGAGCAGTTCTTC
CDR3aa: CASSWTGGSYNEQFF
v_gene: TRBV6-2/TRBV6-3
abundance: -
d_gene: TRBD1
j_gene: TRBJ2-1

CDR3nt: TGTGCCAGTAGTCCCGGGACAGGGAAGGCCACTGAAGCTTTCTTT
CDR3aa: CASSPGTGKATEAFF
v_gene: TRBV19
abundance: -
d_gene: TRBD1
j_gene: TRBJ1-1

CDR3nt: TGTGCCAGCAGTTTGATTACCGGACAGGGGACAGATACGCAGTATTTT
CDR3aa: CASSLITGQGTDTQYF
v_gene: TRBV27
abundance: once
d_gene: TRBD1
j_gene: TRBJ2-3

CDR3nt: TGTGCCAGCAGCTTGGAGGCTAGCGGGACCTACGAGCAGTACTTC
CDR3aa: CASSLEASGTYEQYF
v_gene: TRBV5-4
abundance: few
d_gene: TRBD2
j_gene: TRBJ2-7

CDR3nt: TGTGCCAGCGTCATTCGGGACACCGCGAACACCGGGGAGCTGTTTTTT
CDR3aa: CASVIRDTANTGELFF
v_gene: TRBV7-8
abundance: -
d_gene: -
j_gene: TRBJ2-2

CDR3nt: TGTGCCAGCAGCGCTCTTAGCGGGAGTAACTCGGAGACCCAGTACTTC
CDR3aa: CASSALSGSNSETQYF
v_gene: TRBV9
abundance: -
d_gene: TRBD2
j_gene: TRBJ2-5

CDR3nt: TGTGCCATCAGTACAAACCGGGTAGCCGATACGCAGTATTTT
CDR3aa: CAISTNRVADTQYF
v_gene: TRBV10-3
abundance: -
d_gene: -
j_gene: TRBJ2-3

CDR3nt: TGTGCCAGCAGCCCCTCCGGTGGAGGGCACGGAAACACCATATATTTT
CDR3aa: CASSPSGGGHGNTIYF
v_gene: TRBV9
abundance: -
d_gene: -
j_gene: TRBJ1-3

CDR3nt: TGTGCCAGTAGTATCATCAGGGGAAAGGCTGAAGCTTTCTTT
CDR3aa: CASSIIRGKAEAFF
v_gene: TRBV19
abundance: -
d_gene: -
j_gene: TRBJ1-1

CDR3nt: TGTGCCGGCAGGGAAGGGATGAACACTGAAGCTTTCTTT
CDR3aa: CAGREGMNTEAFF
v_gene: TRBV12-3/TRBV12-4
abundance: -
d_gene: -
j_gene: TRBJ1-1

CDR3nt: TGTGCCAGCAGCTTAAACAGGGGGTCACGAAACACCATATATTTT
CDR3aa: CASSLNRGSRNTIYF
v_gene: TRBV7-9
abundance: -
d_gene: TRBD1
j_gene: TRBJ1-3